The next 7 T cell receptor beta chains were all read from a single sample in a study of CD8+CD57+ T cells in acquired aplastic anemia. Genomic DNA templated the TCR beta VDJ and CDR3 profiling. MiXCR was run by TCRdb on the reads, yielding one entry per CDR3 protein. The sample has about 160,000 distinct CDR3 sequences, roughly 47% seen once. Input material: sorted CD4+, CD8+, or CD8+CD57+ T cells (not recorded which) from PBMCs. These receptors were obtained from a human donor in good health.

This clonotype was detected only a few times. The rearrangement links TRBV19 to TRBJ2-3; a possible D gene is TRBD1 (5 bases). The V gene's germline CDR1 is LNHDA and CDR2 SQIVND (reference sequence). This CDR3 contains 13 residues. V gave up 6 bases and J gave up 2 bases, with 9 bases separating them. CDR3 DNA sequence: TGTGCCAGTAGGACAGTCGCCACAGATACGCAGTATTTT. This gives the protein CASRTVATDTQYF. Combining the CDR3 with reference TRBV19 and TRBJ2-3 gives the whole variable domain DGGITQSPKYLFRKEGQNVTLSCEQNLNHDAMYWYRQDPGQGLRLIYYSQIVNDFQKGDIAEGYSVSREKKESFPLTVTSAQKNPTAFYLCASRTVATDTQYFGPGTRLTVL.

V and J are TRBV7-8 and TRBJ2-7; 7 positions match TRBD2. This CDR3 comprises 12 residues. Germline lookup yields CDR1 SGHVS and CDR2 FQNEAQ. Trimming cost V 1 base and J 7 bases; bases outside gene matches: 1. CDR3 coding DNA: TGTGCCAGCAGCTTAGACGGGGGGGAGCAGTACTTC. As protein: CASSLDGGEQYF.

CDR3 DNA sequence: TGTGCCAGCAGCTTAGCCCGGGACGAAGGCTACACCTTC. It yields the protein CASSLARDEGYTF. This rearrangement joins TRBV11-3 to TRBJ1-2; TRBD1 might be the D (5 bases). This CDR3 spans 13 amino acids. V was pared by 1 base and J by 8 bases, with 11 bases between. In germline, CDR1 is SGHNT, CDR2 YENEEA.

This clonotype was detected ten times or more. This chain connects TRBV25-1 to TRBJ1-6, with D unresolved. In germline, CDR1 is MGHDK, CDR2 SYGVNS. The germline V and J ends were trimmed by 7 bases and 7 bases, with 8 bases remaining between them. The CDR3 consists of 12 residues. The CDR3 sequence is CASMTRNSPLHF. CDR3 sequence (DNA): TGTGCCAGCATGACTCGGAATTCACCCCTCCACTTT.

The chain links TRBV2 to TRBJ1-5; 9 nucleotides agree with TRBD1. The V gene end was trimmed by 5 bases and the J gene end by 6 bases; junction bases not matched to a gene: 8. The CDR3 extends over 15 amino acids. CDR1 SNHLY and CDR2 FYNNEI come from the germline V gene. The CDR3 spells CASSKETGGPQPQHF. CDR3 DNA: TGTGCCAGCAGTAAAGAAACAGGGGGCCCTCAGCCCCAGCATTTT. Filled out from reference TRBV2 and TRBJ1-5, the complete variable domain reads EPEVTQTPSHQVTQMGQEVILRCVPISNHLYFYWYRQILGQKVEFLVSFYNNEISEKSEIFDDQFSVERPDGSNFTLKIRSTKLEDSAMYFCASSKETGGPQPQHFGDGTRLSIL.

This clonotype was observed many times. The V gene is TRBV11-2, the J gene TRBJ2-5, with D perhaps TRBD1 (6 bases). Germline V gives CDR1 SGHAT, CDR2 FQNNGV. The CDR3 is 14 residues long. V was pared by 4 bases and J by 4 bases, with 13 bases between. DNA for the CDR3: TGTGCCAGCAGCTCCCTCTTCAGGGGAGAGACCCAGTACTTC. It is translated as CASSSLFRGETQYF.

In regard to this clonotype: A much larger clone is a single base away; this may be a read error. The V gene is TRBV20-1, the J gene TRBJ1-1; maybe TRBD1 (5 bases). The CDR3 runs 14 residues. V lost 0 bases to trimming and J lost 3 bases, with 11 bases between them. Germline V gene sequence: CDR1 DFQATT, CDR2 SNEGSKA (reference sequence). CDR3 coding DNA: TGCAGTGCTAGAGATTTCGGGGGGGACACTGAAGCTTTCTTT. This sequence encodes CSARDFGGDTEAFF.